This entry is about one TCR beta chain. This receptor's antigen is unknown. No per-base quality is available; no much larger clone lies one base away. As encoded in the germline V gene, CDR1 is SNHLY while CDR2 is FYNNEI. The CDR3, cysteine through phenylalanine, is 13 amino acids long. Of all the DNA, just the CDR3 is kept, 39 bases in frame from base 1. Trimming costs V 6 bases and J 2 bases, and their ends lie 9 bases apart. The library was built by means of the immunoSEQ multiplex PCR assay. Entries here come from immuneACCESS through TCRdb and include only in-frame sequences with V and J called. Some clones fail to appear in such tables; in the studies checked, an unresolved V gene covers under half of the shortfall, and the cause of the remainder is unknown. For this sample the table gives fewer than 90,000 clones, of which 90% to 95% were detected only once. Approximately 1.7% of the sample comes from the top ten.

The sample originates from a study of T cell changes during pregnancy in multiple sclerosis (dated by TCRdb to the late 2010s). Concerning the study at large: Changes in the T cell repertoire over the course of pregnancy were examined in this study in women with multiple sclerosis.

The TCR comes from a female donor in good health, enrolled as a control in a pregnancy study. The specimen was peripheral blood, collected after pregnancy. The chain employs TRBV2 and TRBJ2-3; a weak D assignment points to TRBD2 (5 bases agree). The CDR3 protein is CASRARDTDTQYF. The DNA sequence reads TGTGCCAGCAGAGCCCGGGACACAGATACGCAGTATTTT.